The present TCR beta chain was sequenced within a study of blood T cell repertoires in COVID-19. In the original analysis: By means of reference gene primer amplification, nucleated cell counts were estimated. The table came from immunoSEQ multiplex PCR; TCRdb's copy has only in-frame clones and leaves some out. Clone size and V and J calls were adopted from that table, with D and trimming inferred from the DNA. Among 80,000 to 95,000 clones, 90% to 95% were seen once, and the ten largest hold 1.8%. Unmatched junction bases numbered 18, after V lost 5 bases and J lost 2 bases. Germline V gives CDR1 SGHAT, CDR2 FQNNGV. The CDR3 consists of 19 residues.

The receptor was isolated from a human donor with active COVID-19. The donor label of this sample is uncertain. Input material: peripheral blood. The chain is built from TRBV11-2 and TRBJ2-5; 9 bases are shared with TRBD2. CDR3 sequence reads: CASSRGDRFAGGRQETQYF. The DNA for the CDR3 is TGTGCCAGCAGCCGAGGGGATCGATTCGCGGGGGGGCGGCAAGAGACCCAGTACTTC. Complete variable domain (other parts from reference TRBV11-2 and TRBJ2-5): EAGVAQSPRYKIIEKRQSVAFWCNPISGHATLYWYQQILGQGPKLLIQFQNNGVVDDSQLPKDRFSAERLKGVDSTLKIQPAKLEDSAVYLCASSRGDRFAGGRQETQYFGPGTRLLVL.